The subject of this entry is one T cell receptor (beta chain). CDR1 and CDR2 from the germline V gene are LGHNT and FRNRAP. CDR3 length: 14 residues. J was trimmed by 2 bases and V by 1 base; bases with no gene match: 0. The method was immunoSEQ multiplex PCR; TCRdb's version includes in-frame clones alone and lacks a portion of them. The table includes 50,000 to 65,000 clones, 89% detected once. This sample was taken from a study of technical replicates of blood from several donors. V is TRBV12-5 and J is TRBJ2-7; TRBD1 matches at 9 bases. The clonotype originates from a human donor in good health. Some clones in this sample may be carry-over from other donors' samples. Sequencing was performed on PBMCs. The CDR3 is CASGLGTGAYEQYF. As DNA, the CDR3 is TGTGCTAGTGGTTTGGGGACAGGGGCCTACGAGCAGTACTTC.